These T cell receptor beta chains were read from a single sample in a study of T-cell memory formation after mild COVID-19. TCRdb analysed the 5' RACE reads with MiXCR anew, one entry per CDR3 protein. The table has approximately 300,000 distinct CDR3 sequences, approximately 15% seen once. Sequenced sample: PBMCs or a T cell subset sorted from them (not recorded which). These receptors were collected from a man between 18 and 35 years old who had mild COVID-19 (a few samples of this study predate the infection). Cell type and time point are not known. Each CDR3 is given with its conserved first and last residue. The D gene is left open where the match is weak. Size values are once, few and many counts, or a class for expanded clones, and some rows have none.

D gene | clone size | J gene | V gene | CDR3 DNA | CDR3 protein
TRBD1 | few | TRBJ1-1 | TRBV5-1 | TGCGCCAGCAGCACGGGACAGTCTAACACTGAAGCTTTCTTT | CASSTGQSNTEAFF
TRBD1 | . | TRBJ2-1 | TRBV29-1 | TGCAGCGTTGATGGGACAGACCTTTTTCCCGGCAATGAGCAGTTCTTC | CSVDGTDLFPGNEQFF
. | few | TRBJ1-6 | TRBV3-1 | TGTGCCAGCAGCCAAGATGGTGGGGGGGTCCGGTCACCCCTCCACTTT | CASSQDGGGVRSPLHF
. | . | TRBJ2-2 | TRBV5-5 | TGTGCCAGCAGCTCCGTGACAGGCACCGGGGAGCTGTTTTTT | CASSSVTGTGELFF
. | once | TRBJ1-2 | TRBV5-1 | TGCGCCAGCAGCTTAGTTTCAGGCAATGACTATGGCTACACCTTC | CASSLVSGNDYGYTF
. | many | TRBJ2-7 | TRBV5-1 | TGCGCCAGCAGCCCCCTAAGGAGCTCCTACGAGCAGTACTTC | CASSPLRSSYEQYF
. | few | TRBJ2-2 | TRBV6-2/TRBV6-3 | TGTGCCAGCAGCCCCCCCCCTCTCACCGGGGAGCTGTTTTTT | CASSPPPLTGELFF
TRBD2 | . | TRBJ2-1 | TRBV19 | TGTGCCAGTAGAGGACTAGCGGGGGCCTCCTACAATGAGCAGTTCTTC | CASRGLAGASYNEQFF
TRBD1 | . | TRBJ2-7 | TRBV15 | TGTGCCACCAGCGCACAGGGGGGAGACTACGAGCAGTACTTC | CATSAQGGDYEQYF
. | . | TRBJ2-7 | TRBV6-6 | TGTGCCAGCAGTTACGGTCTCAGGTACGAGCAGTACTTC | CASSYGLRYEQYF
. | few | TRBJ2-5 | TRBV11-1 | TGTGCCAGCAGCTCAATCCAAGAGACCCAGTACTTC | CASSSIQETQYF
TRBD2 | few | TRBJ2-5 | TRBV5-1 | TGCGCCAGCAGCTTGGCCCCGGGGGGGAAAGAGACCCAGTACTTC | CASSLAPGGKETQYF
. | . | TRBJ1-1 | TRBV11-2 | TGTGCCAGCAGCGAAGAGTCGGGGGGGACTGAAGCTTTCTTT | CASSEESGGTEAFF
TRBD1 | . | TRBJ1-5 | TRBV4-1 | TGCGCCAGCAGCCAAGGGAGGCTTAGGGACAGGGGCCAGCCCCAGCATTTT | CASSQGRLRDRGQPQHF